This T cell receptor (beta chain) is drawn from a study of T cell responses to AZD1222 COVID-19 vaccine. Assay used: immunoSEQ multiplex PCR; TCRdb lists only in-frame clones, some missing. The data contain some 120,000 clones, 75% to 90% of them singletons. Specimen: peripheral blood, collected on day 0 of AZD1222 vaccination. The source of this sequence is an adult in good health.

CDR3 protein: CASSSGQSGSPLHF. The CDR3 DNA sequence: TGTGCCAGCAGTTCCGGACAGTCAGGGTCACCCCTCCACTTT. The chain combines TRBV28 with TRBJ1-6, with D possibly matching TRBD1 (6 bases). The germline CDR1 and CDR2 sequences are MDHEN and SYDVKM. CDR3 length: 14 amino acids. V was pared by 4 bases and J by 10 bases, with 14 bases between.